This is a list of T cell receptor beta chains from one sample in a study of cytomegalovirus exposure and HLA in healthy donors. Assay: immunoSEQ multiplex PCR; the TCRdb copy retains only in-frame clones and omits some. The table includes 90,000 to 110,000 clones, about an eighth detected once. Sequenced input: PBMCs. The receptors here all came from a man aged 40-49 years in good health and CMV-seropositive. CDR3s include the opening cysteine and the closing phenylalanine or tryptophan. Each record gives: clone size, D gene, V gene, J gene, CDR3 DNA, CDR3 protein. D genes are given only for firm matches. Clone size, where shown, is once, few, many, or a class for clones that have expanded.

>few|TRBD1|TRBV28|TRBJ2-7
TGTGCCAGCAGGACAGGGGGTAGGTACGAGCAGTACTTC
CASRTGGRYEQYF
>-|TRBD1|TRBV27|TRBJ2-5
TGTGCCAGCAGTTTATCGCGCACAGGGGCCCGAGAGACCCAGTACTTC
CASSLSRTGARETQYF
>-|TRBD2|TRBV7-2|TRBJ2-7
TGTGCCAGCAGACCAAGCGGGGCTTACGAGCAGTACTTC
CASRPSGAYEQYF
>few|TRBD1|TRBV6-6|TRBJ2-7
TGTGCCAGCAGTTATCCCCTTGACAGGGGATCCTACGAGCAGTACTTC
CASSYPLDRGSYEQYF
>-|-|TRBV11-2|TRBJ1-2
TGTGCCAGCAGCCCCAACAGGATAAACTATGGCTACACCTTC
CASSPNRINYGYTF
>-|-|TRBV13|TRBJ1-4
TGTGCCAGCAGCTCTTCGGGGTATAACGAAAAACTGTTTTTT
CASSSSGYNEKLFF
>few|-|TRBV30|TRBJ2-5
TGTGCCGGGCGCGATATGTACCAAGAGACCCAGTACTTC
CAGRDMYQETQYF
>few|TRBD2|TRBV5-1|TRBJ2-7
TGCGCCAGCAGCCTACGGGGGAGGGAAAACGAGCAGTACTTC
CASSLRGRENEQYF
>few|TRBD2|TRBV10-3|TRBJ2-2
TGTGCCATCAGCAGGGGGCAAAGTGGGACTAGCGGAACTAAGAACACCGGGGAGCTGTTTTTT
CAISRGQSGTSGTKNTGELFF
>-|TRBD1|TRBV29-1|TRBJ1-2
TGCAGCGTTTCGCCGGGACAGGGATCTGGCTACACCTTC
CSVSPGQGSGYTF
>few|TRBD2|TRBV2|TRBJ2-5
TGTGCCAGCAGTGATCCGGTAGCGGGAGGTTTGGTAGAGACCCAGTACTTC
CASSDPVAGGLVETQYF
>-|TRBD2|TRBV28|TRBJ2-2
TGTGCCAGCAGTCGACTAGCGGGGAACACCGGGGATCTGTTTTTT
CASSRLAGNTGDLFF
>few|TRBD1|TRBV5-1|TRBJ1-1
TGCGCCAGCAGCCCCCAGGGGGACACTAACACTGAAGCTTTCTTT
CASSPQGDTNTEAFF
>few|-|TRBV30|TRBJ2-2
TGTGCCTGGAGTCCCAGGAACACCGGGGAGCTGTTTTTT
CAWSPRNTGELFF
>-|TRBD1|TRBV5-1|TRBJ2-2
TGCGCCAGCAGCTTAAGGGACAGGTTTACCGGGGAGCTGTTTTTT
CASSLRDRFTGELFF
>few|-|TRBV10-3|TRBJ2-6
TGTGCCATCAGTGACCCGAGGGGGTCTTCACTCTCTGGGGCCAACGTCCTGACTTTC
CAISDPRGSSLSGANVLTF
>-|TRBD2|TRBV15|TRBJ2-1
TGTGCCACCAGGCGCGGGCTAGCGGGAGTGGGTGAGCAGTTCTTC
CATRRGLAGVGEQFF
>-|TRBD2|TRBV6-4|TRBJ2-1
TGTGCCAGCAGTGAACACCGGCTAGCGGGAGTTTCCTACAATGAGCAGTTCTTC
CASSEHRLAGVSYNEQFF
>-|-|TRBV9|TRBJ1-1
TGTGCCAGCAGCGTAGTGGCGGGGGACACTGAAGCTTTCTTT
CASSVVAGDTEAFF
>-|-|TRBV19|TRBJ1-1
TGTGCCAGTAGTATACAGGGGAATCAGTTGAACACTGAAGCTTTCTTT
CASSIQGNQLNTEAFF
>-|-|TRBV5-1|TRBJ2-1
TGCGCCAGCTCACTTCTAGGAATAGGTGACTACAATGAGCAGTTCTTC
CASSLLGIGDYNEQFF
>few|-|TRBV9|TRBJ2-5
TGTGCCAGCAGCGCGGGACTCAACCAAGAGACCCAGTACTTC
CASSAGLNQETQYF
>-|TRBD1|TRBV19|TRBJ1-5
TGTGCCAGTAGTATTCCGGGACAGTATAGCAATCAGCCCCAGCATTTT
CASSIPGQYSNQPQHF
>-|-|TRBV6-1|TRBJ1-5
TGTGCCAGCAGTGAACTCCCGGATCAGCCCCAGCATTTT
CASSELPDQPQHF
>once|TRBD1|TRBV27|TRBJ2-6
TGTGCCAGCAGTTTATCTCATACAGGGGCAGCCTCTGGGGCCAACGTCCTGACTTTC
CASSLSHTGAASGANVLTF
>-|TRBD1|TRBV28|TRBJ1-2
TGTGCCAGCAGTTTAGGGACAGTCTATGGCTACACCTTC
CASSLGTVYGYTF
>few|-|TRBV6-5|TRBJ2-1
TGTGCCAGCAGTTACGGGCCCCCCGATCCCAACAATGAGCAGTTCTTC
CASSYGPPDPNNEQFF
>few|-|TRBV14|TRBJ2-1
TGTGCCAGCAGCCAACACTCCTTAGAGCAGTTCTTC
CASSQHSLEQFF